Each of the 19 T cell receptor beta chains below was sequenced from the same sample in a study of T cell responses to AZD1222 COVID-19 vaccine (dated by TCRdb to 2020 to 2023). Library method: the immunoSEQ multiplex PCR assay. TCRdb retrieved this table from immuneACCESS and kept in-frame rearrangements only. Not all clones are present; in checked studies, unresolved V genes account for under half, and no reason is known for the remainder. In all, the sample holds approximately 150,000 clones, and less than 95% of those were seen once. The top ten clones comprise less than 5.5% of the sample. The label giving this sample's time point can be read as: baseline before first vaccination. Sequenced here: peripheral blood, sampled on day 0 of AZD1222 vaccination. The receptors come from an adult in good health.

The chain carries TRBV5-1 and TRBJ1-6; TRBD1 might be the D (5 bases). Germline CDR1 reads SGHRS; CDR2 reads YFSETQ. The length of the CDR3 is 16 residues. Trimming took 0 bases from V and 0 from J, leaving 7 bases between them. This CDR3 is CASSLDDSSYNSPLHF. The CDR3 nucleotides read TGCGCCAGCAGCTTGGACGACAGCTCCTATAATTCACCCCTCCACTTT.

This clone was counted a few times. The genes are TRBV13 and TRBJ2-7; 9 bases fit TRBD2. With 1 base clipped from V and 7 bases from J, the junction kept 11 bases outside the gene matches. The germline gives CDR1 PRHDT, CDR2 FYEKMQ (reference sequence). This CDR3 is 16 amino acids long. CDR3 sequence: CASSLEAGLASVEQYF. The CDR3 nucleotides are TGTGCCAGCAGCTTAGAAGCTGGACTAGCGTCGGTTGAGCAGTACTTC.

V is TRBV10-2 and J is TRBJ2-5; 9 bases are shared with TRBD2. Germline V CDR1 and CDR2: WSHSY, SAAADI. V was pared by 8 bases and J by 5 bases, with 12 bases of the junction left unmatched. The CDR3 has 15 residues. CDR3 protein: CASAVTSGGGETQYF. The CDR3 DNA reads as TGCGCCAGCGCAGTGACTAGCGGAGGGGGGGAGACCCAGTACTTC.

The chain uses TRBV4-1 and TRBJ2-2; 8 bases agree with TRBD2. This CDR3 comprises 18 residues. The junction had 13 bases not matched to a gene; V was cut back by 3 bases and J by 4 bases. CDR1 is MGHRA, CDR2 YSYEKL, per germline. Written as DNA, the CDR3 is TGCGCCAGCAGCCACCCAAAATTCCGGGGGGGTTCCACCGGGGAGCTGTTTTTT. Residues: CASSHPKFRGGSTGELFF.

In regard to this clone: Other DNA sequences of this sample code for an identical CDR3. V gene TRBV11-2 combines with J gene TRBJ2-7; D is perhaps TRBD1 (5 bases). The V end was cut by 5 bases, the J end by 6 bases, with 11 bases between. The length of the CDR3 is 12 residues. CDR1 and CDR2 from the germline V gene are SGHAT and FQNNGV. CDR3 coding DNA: TGTGCCAGCAGCCGCGACAGAGCCGAGCAGTACTTC. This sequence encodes CASSRDRAEQYF.

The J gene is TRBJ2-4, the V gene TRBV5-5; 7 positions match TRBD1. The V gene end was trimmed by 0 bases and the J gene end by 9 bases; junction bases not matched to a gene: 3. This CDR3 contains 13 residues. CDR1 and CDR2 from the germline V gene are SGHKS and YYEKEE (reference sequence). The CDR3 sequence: CASSLETGRIQYF. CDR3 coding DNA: TGTGCCAGCAGCTTGGAGACAGGGCGCATTCAGTACTTC.

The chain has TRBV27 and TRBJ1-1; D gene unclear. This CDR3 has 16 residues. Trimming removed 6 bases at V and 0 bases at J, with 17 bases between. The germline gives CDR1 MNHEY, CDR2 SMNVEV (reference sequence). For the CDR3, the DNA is TGTGCCAGCAGATTAGGCCCAGCAGCCATGAACACTGAAGCTTTCTTT. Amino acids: CASRLGPAAMNTEAFF.

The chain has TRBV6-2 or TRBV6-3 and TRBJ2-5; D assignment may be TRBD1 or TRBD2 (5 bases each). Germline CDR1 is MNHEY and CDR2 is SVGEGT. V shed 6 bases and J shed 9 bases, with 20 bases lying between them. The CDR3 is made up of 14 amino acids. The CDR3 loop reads CASRPIGFLGAQYF. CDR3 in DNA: TGTGCCAGCAGGCCTATCGGCTTTTTGGGGGCCCAGTACTTC.

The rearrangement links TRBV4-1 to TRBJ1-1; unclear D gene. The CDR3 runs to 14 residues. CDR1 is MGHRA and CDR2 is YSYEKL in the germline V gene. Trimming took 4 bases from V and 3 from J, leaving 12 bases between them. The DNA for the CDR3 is TGCGCCAGCAGCCCTACAAGAACAGACACTGAAGCTTTCTTT. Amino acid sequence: CASSPTRTDTEAFF.

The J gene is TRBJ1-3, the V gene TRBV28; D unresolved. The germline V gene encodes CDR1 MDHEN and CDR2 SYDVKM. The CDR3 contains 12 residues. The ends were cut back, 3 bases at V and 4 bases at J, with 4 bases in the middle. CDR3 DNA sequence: TGTGCCAGCAGTTTTTCCGGAAACACCATATATTTT. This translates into CASSFSGNTIYF.

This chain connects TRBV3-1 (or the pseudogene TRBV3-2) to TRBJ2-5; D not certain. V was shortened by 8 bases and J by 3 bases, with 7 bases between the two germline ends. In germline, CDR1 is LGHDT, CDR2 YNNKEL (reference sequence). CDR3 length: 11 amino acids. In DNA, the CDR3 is TGTGCCAGCTCAATCAAAGAGACCCAGTACTTC. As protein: CASSIKETQYF.

As DNA, the CDR3 is TGTGCCACCAGCAGGGGGGGGATCGCTTACGAGCAGTACTTC. Protein: CATSRGGIAYEQYF. V is TRBV15 and J is TRBJ2-7; 7 bases map to TRBD2. Germline V gene sequence: CDR1 LNHNV, CDR2 YYDKDF (reference sequence). This CDR3 has 14 amino acids. J lost 4 bases, V lost 3 bases, and 6 bases had no gene match.

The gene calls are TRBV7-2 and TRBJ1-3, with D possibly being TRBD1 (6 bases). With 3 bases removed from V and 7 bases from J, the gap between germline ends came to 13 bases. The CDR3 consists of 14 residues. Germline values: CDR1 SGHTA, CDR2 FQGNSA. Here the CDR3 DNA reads TGTGCCAGCAGCTTGCGGGGGCTGCTGAACACCATATATTTT. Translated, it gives CASSLRGLLNTIYF.

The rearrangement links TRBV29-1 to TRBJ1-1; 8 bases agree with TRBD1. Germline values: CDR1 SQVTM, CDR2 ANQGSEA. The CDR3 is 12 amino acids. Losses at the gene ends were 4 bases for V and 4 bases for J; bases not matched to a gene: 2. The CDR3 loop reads CSVGTGFTEAFF. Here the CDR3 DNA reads TGCAGCGTTGGGACAGGGTTCACTGAAGCTTTCTTT.

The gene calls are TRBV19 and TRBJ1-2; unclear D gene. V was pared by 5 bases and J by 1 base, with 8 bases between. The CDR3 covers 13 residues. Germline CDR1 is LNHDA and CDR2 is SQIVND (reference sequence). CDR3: CASSPGLNYGYTF. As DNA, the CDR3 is TGTGCCAGTAGTCCTGGACTTAACTATGGCTACACCTTC.

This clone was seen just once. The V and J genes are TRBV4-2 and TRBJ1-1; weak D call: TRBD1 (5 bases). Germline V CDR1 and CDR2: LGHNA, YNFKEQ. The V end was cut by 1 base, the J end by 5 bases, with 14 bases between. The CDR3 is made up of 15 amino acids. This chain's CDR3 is CASSQGTISVTEAFF. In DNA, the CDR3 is TGTGCCAGCAGCCAAGGGACAATTTCGGTGACTGAAGCTTTCTTT.

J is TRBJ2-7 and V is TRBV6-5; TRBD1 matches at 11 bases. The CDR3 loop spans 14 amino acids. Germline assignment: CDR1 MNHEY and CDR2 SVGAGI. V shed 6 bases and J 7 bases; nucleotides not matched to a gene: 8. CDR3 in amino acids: CASRRGQGAGEQYF. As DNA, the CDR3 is TGTGCCAGCAGACGAGGACAGGGGGCGGGAGAGCAGTACTTC.

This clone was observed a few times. DNA for the CDR3: TGTGCCAGCAGCGTCAATCTAGCGGGAGGGCGAGAGACCCAGTACTTC. Translation gives CASSVNLAGGRETQYF. The chain combines TRBV9 with TRBJ2-5; 12 bases are shared with TRBD2. The CDR3 length is 16 residues. The germline CDR1 and CDR2 sequences are SGDLS and YYNGEE. The V segment lost 2 bases and the J segment 4 bases; nucleotides outside the gene matches: 6.

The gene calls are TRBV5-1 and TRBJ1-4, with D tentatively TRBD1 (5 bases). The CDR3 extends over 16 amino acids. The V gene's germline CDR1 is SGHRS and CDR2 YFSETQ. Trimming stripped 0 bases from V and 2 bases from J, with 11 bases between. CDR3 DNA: TGCGCCAGCAGCTTGGATATCCCAGGGACTAATGAAAAACTGTTTTTT. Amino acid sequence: CASSLDIPGTNEKLFF.